These 24 T cell receptor beta chains share one sample of origin, sequenced in a study of resident and recirculating memory T cells in vitiligo. TCRdb's table, derived via immunoSEQ multiplex PCR, lists solely in-frame clones and lacks some. The profile covers 70,000 to 85,000 clones, with 80% to 95% appearing a single time and over 4.5% taken by the ten largest. The sequencing sample was made of blood. These receptors all come from a male donor with vitiligo.

This chain links TRBV7-9 with TRBJ2-5, with 11 bases lining up with TRBD2. The germline CDR1 and CDR2 sequences are SEHNR and FQNEAQ (reference sequence). Trimming removed 0 bases from V and 0 bases from J; junction bases left unmatched: 3. The CDR3 covers 17 residues. CDR3 DNA: TGTGCCAGCAGCTTAGCCCTAGCGGGGGGCTACCAAGAGACCCAGTACTTC. This codes for CASSLALAGGYQETQYF.

This clone occurred once. The chain combines TRBV28 with TRBJ1-6; possible D gene TRBD1, 6 bases. CDR1 and CDR2 from the germline V gene are MDHEN and SYDVKM. V was shortened by 3 bases and J by 8 bases, with 11 bases between the two germline ends. The CDR3 extends over 14 amino acids. CDR3 in amino acids: CASSFPGAHSPLHF. In DNA, the CDR3 is TGTGCCAGCAGTTTTCCAGGGGCTCATTCACCCCTCCACTTT.

This chain links TRBV4-2 with TRBJ2-3, with 11 bases that match TRBD2. Per the germline V gene, CDR1 is LGHNA and CDR2 is YNFKEQ. The J segment lost 5 bases and the V segment lost 1 base, leaving 8 bases of the junction unmatched. The CDR3 contains 17 residues. This CDR3 reads CASSQAVAGGPEDTQYF. CDR3 in DNA: TGTGCCAGCAGCCAAGCAGTAGCGGGGGGGCCGGAAGATACGCAGTATTTT.

This chain's CDR3 is CAISRGGADGYTF. CDR3 nucleotides: TGTGCCATCAGCAGAGGGGGCGCGGATGGCTACACCTTC. The chain is built from TRBV10-3 and TRBJ1-2, with 7 positions matching TRBD1. Trimming took 6 bases from V and 6 from J; bases not matched to a gene: 7. Germline assignment: CDR1 ENHRY and CDR2 SYGVKD. The CDR3 has 13 amino acids.

The gene calls are TRBV5-1 and TRBJ2-1; 8 bases align to TRBD1. Per the germline V gene, CDR1 is SGHRS and CDR2 is YFSETQ. V shed 4 bases and J 2 bases; nucleotides not matched to a gene: 5. The CDR3 contains 15 residues. CDR3 sequence reads: CASSPGQGTYNEQFF. In DNA form, the CDR3 reads TGCGCCAGCAGCCCCGGACAGGGCACCTACAATGAGCAGTTCTTC.

The chain employs TRBV6-1 and TRBJ2-7; weak D call: TRBD1 (6 bases). This CDR3 is built from 13 residues. Trimming left V 2 bases short and J 3 bases short, with 8 bases between. Per the germline V gene, CDR1 is MNHNS and CDR2 is SASEGT. The CDR3 protein is CASSEQGIYEQYF. The CDR3 DNA reads as TGTGCCAGCAGTGAACAGGGGATCTACGAGCAGTACTTC.

The chain uses TRBV7-2 and TRBJ2-7, with 8 bases aligning to TRBD1. The CDR3 totals 15 residues. Germline CDR1 is SGHTA and CDR2 is FQGNSA. V dropped 5 bases and J dropped 0; count of bases not matched to a gene: 6. This chain's CDR3 is CASSLGQGGSYEQYF. In nucleotides, the CDR3 is TGTGCCAGCAGCCTCGGACAGGGCGGCTCCTACGAGCAGTACTTC.

CDR3 sequence: CASSRNTGQGFTEAFF. The CDR3 region has the DNA TGTGCCAGCAGTCGCAACACAGGACAGGGGTTCACTGAAGCTTTCTTT. This rearrangement joins TRBV27 to TRBJ1-1, with TRBD1 matching over 9 bases. The CDR3 consists of 16 residues. After removal of 5 bases from V and 4 bases from J, the junction contained 11 bases not matched to a gene. The germline V gene encodes CDR1 MNHEY and CDR2 SMNVEV (reference sequence).

The chain uses TRBV2 and TRBJ2-7, with 10 bases that match TRBD1. Germline loops: CDR1 SNHLY, CDR2 FYNNEI. CDR3 length: 12 residues. V was clipped by 6 bases and J by 7 bases; unmatched bases: 3. The CDR3 loop is CASRTGGGEQYF. The CDR3 region has the DNA TGTGCCAGCAGGACAGGGGGCGGGGAGCAGTACTTC.

This chain joins TRBV19 and TRBJ1-2; D is perhaps TRBD1 (5 bases). Trimming took 2 bases from V and 2 from J, leaving 15 bases between them. The CDR3 totals 16 residues. The germline V gene encodes CDR1 LNHDA and CDR2 SQIVND (reference sequence). The CDR3, as DNA: TGTGCCAGTAGTATAAACAACCAAGGGGCAAACTATGGCTACACCTTC. This sequence encodes CASSINNQGANYGYTF.

The rearrangement joins TRBV4-1 to TRBJ2-7, with TRBD1 matching 7 bases. The CDR3 runs to 14 residues. The V gene end was trimmed by 0 bases and the J gene end by 3 bases; junction bases not matched to a gene: 2. From germline, CDR1 is MGHRA and CDR2 YSYEKL. CDR3 nucleotides: TGCGCCAGCAGCCAAGAACCAGGGGGCTACGAGCAGTACTTC. It translates to CASSQEPGGYEQYF.

In this sample, this clone turned up a few times. Other DNA sequences in the sample encode the same CDR3. The chain links TRBV5-4 to TRBJ2-7; no clear D. Trimming left V 0 bases short and J 3 bases short, with 10 bases between. The CDR3 is made up of 14 amino acids. In germline, CDR1 is SGHNT, CDR2 YYREEE (reference sequence). The CDR3 loop reads CASSLGRSIYEQYF. CDR3 DNA sequence: TGTGCCAGCAGCTTGGGGAGAAGTATCTACGAGCAGTACTTC.

Only a few counts were recorded for this clone. The chain uses TRBV18 and TRBJ1-1, with a possible D match to TRBD1 (6 bases). The CDR3 is 15 amino acids. CDR1 and CDR2 from the germline V gene are KGHSH and LQKENI. V was clipped by 5 bases and J by 2 bases, with 15 bases between them. CDR3 sequence (DNA): TGTGCCAGCTCATTCGAAGGGGGAATTAACACTGAAGCTTTCTTT. It translates to CASSFEGGINTEAFF.

The rearrangement joins TRBV21-1 to TRBJ1-1; TRBD1 is the table's D call and was not checked against the DNA. TRBV21-1 counts as a pseudogene. The CDR3 runs 14 residues. DNA of the CDR3: TGTGCCAGCAGCAGCCGACAGGGGTGCGCTGAAGCTTTCTTT. Residues: CASSSRQGCAEAFF.

CDR3 DNA: TGTGCCAGCAGTTTATCTGAGGGCCTAGGGGGCTACACCTTC. Translation: CASSLSEGLGGYTF. This chain uses TRBV27 with TRBJ1-2; D remains unclear. CDR3 length equals 14 residues. Looked up from germline, CDR1 is MNHEY and CDR2 is SMNVEV (reference sequence). Trimming stripped 0 bases from V and 8 bases from J, with 13 bases between.

The chain recombines TRBV6-5 with TRBJ1-1, with 7 bases that match TRBD1. The CDR3 runs to 14 residues. With 7 bases clipped from V and 0 bases from J, the junction kept 5 bases outside the gene matches. Germline assignment: CDR1 MNHEY and CDR2 SVGAGI. The CDR3 region is CASKGASMNTEAFF. The DNA of the CDR3 is TGTGCCAGCAAGGGGGCCTCCATGAACACTGAAGCTTTCTTT.

V and J are TRBV27 and TRBJ1-5; 7 nucleotides line up with TRBD1. This CDR3 contains 16 residues. With V trimmed by 4 bases and J by 1 base, 7 bases remained unmatched. Germline-derived CDR1 and CDR2 are MNHEY and SMNVEV (reference sequence). The CDR3 coding sequence is TGTGCCAGCAGTTCCTTAGAGACAGGGAGCAATCAGCCCCAGCATTTT. Its translation: CASSSLETGSNQPQHF.

The chain combines TRBV6-1 with TRBJ1-3; 8 nucleotides match TRBD1. V was pared by 4 bases and J by 2 bases, with 4 bases of the junction left unmatched. CDR3 length: 15 residues. Germline lookup yields CDR1 MNHNS and CDR2 SASEGT. CDR3 in DNA: TGTGCCAGCAGTGCAGGACAGGGAACTGGAAACACCATATATTTT. This codes for CASSAGQGTGNTIYF.

This chain links TRBV4-1 with TRBJ1-4; TRBD1 matches at 7 bases. This CDR3 contains 18 residues. J gave up 6 bases and V 0 bases, and 13 bases lay outside the gene matches. The germline CDR1 and CDR2 sequences are MGHRA and YSYEKL. The CDR3 loop reads CASSQDTRRTGGYEKLFF. Here the CDR3 DNA reads TGCGCCAGCAGCCAAGACACTCGGAGGACAGGAGGGTATGAAAAACTGTTTTTT.

The rearrangement joins TRBV5-1 to TRBJ2-5, with D perhaps TRBD2 (6 bases). The V gene lost 0 bases and the J gene lost 0 bases, with 9 bases spanning the gap. This CDR3 is built from 15 residues. Germline values: CDR1 SGHRS, CDR2 YFSETQ. CDR3 DNA sequence: TGCGCCAGCAGCTTGGTGGCGGGGTACCAAGAGACCCAGTACTTC. Its protein is CASSLVAGYQETQYF.

The chain carries TRBV19 and TRBJ2-7; 11 bases match TRBD1. Trimming cost V 5 bases and J 0 bases; bases outside gene matches: 3. The CDR3 length is 15 residues. The V gene's germline CDR1 is LNHDA and CDR2 SQIVND (reference sequence). The CDR3 region is CASSRGQGVSYEQYF. Written as DNA, the CDR3 is TGTGCCAGTAGTCGGGGACAGGGGGTCTCCTACGAGCAGTACTTC.

V usage is TRBV29-1 and J usage is TRBJ2-5; a weak D match, TRBD1 (6 bases). Looked up from germline, CDR1 is SQVTM and CDR2 is ANQGSEA. V was shortened by 4 bases and J by 2 bases, with 8 bases between the two germline ends. CDR3 length: 12 amino acids. CDR3 nucleotides: TGCAGCGTTGGGACAGTACAAGAGACCCAGTACTTC. It codes for CSVGTVQETQYF.

The CDR3 nucleotides read TGTGCCAGTAGTGCCTCCACAGGGGTTGAGCAGTACTTC. It encodes CASSASTGVEQYF. This sequence joins TRBV19 and TRBJ2-7; 7 nucleotides agree with TRBD1. V dropped 5 bases and J dropped 7; count of bases not matched to a gene: 8. CDR3 size: 13 residues. Germline-derived CDR1 and CDR2 are LNHDA and SQIVND (reference sequence).

This clone was counted once. The CDR3 region has the DNA TGTGCCAGCAGCTCGCAGGGAGGTTTCATTAATTCACCCCTCCACTTT. Translating gives CASSSQGGFINSPLHF. This sequence joins TRBV13 and TRBJ1-6; perhaps TRBD1 as D (5 bases). Germline lookup yields CDR1 PRHDT and CDR2 FYEKMQ (reference sequence). The germline V and J ends were trimmed by 4 bases and 6 bases, with 16 bases remaining between them. CDR3 length equals 16 residues. Looking up the rest from reference TRBV13 and TRBJ1-6 gives the full variable domain: AAGVIQSPRHLIKEKRETATLKCYPIPRHDTVYWYQQGPGQDPQFLISFYEKMQSDKGSIPDRFSAQQFSDYHSELNMSSLELGDSALYFCASSSQGGFINSPLHFGNGTRLTVT.